This TCR beta chain was profiled in a study of CXCR3-negative and CXCR3-positive naive CD8 T cells. The CDR3 contains 15 residues. The V gene's germline CDR1 is SEHNR and CDR2 FQNEAQ (reference sequence). TRB cDNA libraries were made by UMI-labeled 5' RACE. Using the 5' RACE reads, TCRdb records one entry per CDR3 protein without DNA. This table lists some 66,000 distinct CDR3 sequences. The sequence came from a human donor in good health. Some clones in this sample may be carry-over from other donors' samples. Sequences were obtained from naive CXCR3- CD8+ T cells from blood. Subset described: CD45RO-CCR7+CD27+CD95- naive CD8+ T cells lacking CXCR3 (TNR3-). The chain employs TRBV7-9 and TRBJ1-2. The CDR3 sequence: CASSPWEAGAYGHTF.